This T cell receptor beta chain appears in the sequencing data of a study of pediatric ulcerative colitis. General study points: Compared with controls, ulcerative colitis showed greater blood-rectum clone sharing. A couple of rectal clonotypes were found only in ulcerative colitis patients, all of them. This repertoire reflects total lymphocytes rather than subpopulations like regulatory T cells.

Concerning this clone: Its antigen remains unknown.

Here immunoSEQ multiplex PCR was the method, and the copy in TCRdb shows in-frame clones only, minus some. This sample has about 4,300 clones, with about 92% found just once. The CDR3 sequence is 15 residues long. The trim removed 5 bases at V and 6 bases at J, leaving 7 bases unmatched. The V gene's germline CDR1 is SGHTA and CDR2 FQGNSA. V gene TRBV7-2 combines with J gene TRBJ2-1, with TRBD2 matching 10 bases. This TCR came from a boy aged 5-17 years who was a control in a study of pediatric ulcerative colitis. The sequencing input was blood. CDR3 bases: TGTGCCAGCAGCCTGAGCGGACTAGCGGTCAATGAGCAGTTCTTC. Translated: CASSLSGLAVNEQFF.